Listed here are 13 T cell receptor beta chains from one sample, sequenced in a study of T cell clonality in common variable immunodeficiency. Profiled with immunoSEQ multiplex PCR; TCRdb holds only in-frame clones, not every one. The sample was found to contain 40,000 or so clones, and every one recurs. Sequenced sample: peripheral blood mononuclear cells. The receptors shown here come from a person aged 18 to 75 in good health.

This clone has a count of ten or more. The read finishes 3 residues shy of the CDR3 end, and the germline J gene is used to complete it. The rearrangement uses TRBV30 and TRBJ2-1, with 10 bases identical to TRBD1. J was trimmed by 6 bases and V by 5 bases; bases with no gene match: 7. Germline CDR1 GTSNPN, CDR2 SVGIG (reference sequence). The CDR3 is 14 residues long. The CDR3 spells CAWGGQGSLNEQFF. Partial CDR3 DNA: TGTGCCTGGGGGGGACAGGGGAGTCTCAATGAG.

The table lists this clone with a few counts. Read sequence stops 3 residues before the CDR3 end, and the germline J gene provides the missing end. The V call is TRBV30, the J call TRBJ1-2; maybe TRBD1 (5 bases). The germline V gene encodes CDR1 GTSNPN and CDR2 SVGIG (reference sequence). This CDR3 is 13 amino acids long. CDR3 DNA, as far as it was read: TGTGCCTGGAGGGCGGGAGGGCCGGGGGAC. Translated: CAWRAGGPGD. The whole CDR3 sequence is CAWRAGGPGDYTF.

In its sample, this clone was seen many times. The CDR3 end falls 3 residues outside the read, so it is completed with the germline J gene. The chain carries TRBV5-1 and TRBJ2-6; 9 bases map to TRBD1. Looked up from germline, CDR1 is SGHRS and CDR2 is YFSETQ. The CDR3 spans 15 residues. Trimming took 6 bases from V and 3 from J; bases not matched to a gene: 4. CDR3 sequence reads: CASNGQGFGANVLTF. CDR3 bases read: TGCGCCAGCAATGGACAGGGGTTTGGGGCCAACGTC.

A few counts support this clone. The sequence runs out 3 residues before the end of the CDR3; the remainder is reconstructed from the germline J gene. The chain has TRBV7-9 and TRBJ2-2, with 7 bases matching TRBD1. This CDR3 has 14 residues. The germline V gene has CDR1 SEHNR and CDR2 FQNEAQ (reference sequence). The J segment lost 0 bases and the V segment lost 7 bases, leaving 2 bases of the junction unmatched. CDR3 DNA (partial): TGTGCCAGCAAGGGACAGACGAACACCGGGGAG. Translated: CASKGQTNTGE. The CDR3 in full is CASKGQTNTGELFF.

This clone was observed at least ten times. The read stops 3 residues short of the end of the CDR3; the missing end is completed from the germline J gene. The V and J genes are TRBV2 and TRBJ1-4; D not certain. CDR1 is SNHLY, CDR2 FYNNEI, per germline. This CDR3 region has 13 residues. CDR3 bases read: TGTGCCAGCAGTGAAGTCGGGGAGTCGAGA. Translated: CASSEVGESR. The entire CDR3 is CASSEVGESRLFF.

This clone was seen more than once but under ten times. The read ends 3 residues shy of where the CDR3 ends; the end is completed using the germline J gene. The V gene is TRBV11-1, the J gene TRBJ2-1; the match to TRBD1 covers 7 bases. Germline CDR1 and CDR2: SGHAT and FQDESV (reference sequence). This CDR3 comprises 15 residues. V lost 5 bases and J lost 4; bases outside the gene matches: 8. Here the CDR3 reads CASSPILGQYNEQFF. The CDR3 bases that were read are TGTGCCAGCAGCCCGATCCTGGGACAGTACAATGAG.

The sequenced CDR3 bases are TGCGCCAGCAGGAGGGGACTAGCGGGAAGAGGGGACAATGAG. Translation: CASRRGLAGRGDNE. The CDR3, in full, reads CASRRGLAGRGDNEQFF. The chain uses TRBV10-2 and TRBJ2-1; 13 positions match TRBD2. The sequenced fragment ends 3 residues before the CDR3 boundary, so the rest is inferred from the germline J gene. The CDR3 sequence is 17 residues long. The J segment lost 5 bases and the V segment lost 6 bases, leaving 10 bases of the junction unmatched. From germline, CDR1 is WSHSY and CDR2 SAAADI.

This clone was found many times. The covered CDR3 bases are TGTGCCAGCAGCCAAGATGATCAGCTAGCGGGTACAGATACG. Its translation is CASSQDDQLAGTDT. The complete CDR3 sequence is CASSQDDQLAGTDTQYF. The chain carries TRBV4-2 and TRBJ2-3; TRBD2 matches at 8 bases. The read terminates 3 residues ahead of where the CDR3 ends, so the germline J gene completes it. This CDR3 is built from 17 residues. Looked up from germline, CDR1 is LGHNA and CDR2 is YNFKEQ. The J segment lost 3 bases and the V segment lost 0 bases, leaving 8 bases of the junction unmatched.

This clone was recorded many times. The sequence runs out 3 residues before the end of the CDR3; the remainder is reconstructed from the germline J gene. V is TRBV20-1 and J is TRBJ2-3, with D possibly matching TRBD2 (6 bases). The CDR3 is made up of 15 amino acids. Per the germline V gene, CDR1 is DFQATT and CDR2 is SNEGSKA (reference sequence). The sequenced part of the CDR3 DNA is TGCAGTGCTAGCGCTTATGGGGAGGTCCGACAGACG. Encoded protein: CSASAYGEVRQT. The complete CDR3 reads CSASAYGEVRQTQYF.

This clone was found many times. The CDR3 extends 3 residues past the end of the read, so its final part is completed from the germline J gene. The rearrangement uses TRBV2 and TRBJ1-5; D remains ambiguous. From germline, CDR1 is SNHLY and CDR2 FYNNEI. Trimming removed 3 bases at V and 7 bases at J, with 10 bases between. There are 13 residues in the CDR3. The CDR3 bases that were read are TGTGCCAGCAGTGATTCGGGGATCCAGCCC. The encoded protein is CASSDSGIQP. The whole CDR3 protein reads CASSDSGIQPQHF.

This clone was seen repeatedly, ten times or more. The read gets to within 3 residues of the CDR3 end, and the germline J gene fills in the rest. This chain uses TRBV19 with TRBJ1-1; possible D gene TRBD1, 5 bases. Trimming took off 7 bases at V and 0 bases at J, with 18 bases between the two ends. The CDR3 length is 16 residues. In germline, CDR1 is LNHDA, CDR2 SQIVND (reference sequence). CDR3 bases read: TGTGCCAGTATCCCCAGGGCGACCTTTTTGAACACTGAA. Translation: CASIPRATFLNTE. The whole CDR3 protein reads CASIPRATFLNTEAFF.

This clone was counted ten times or more. The read ends 3 residues early relative to the CDR3; the germline J gene fills the gap. The chain links TRBV20-1 to TRBJ2-1; TRBD1 might be the D (5 bases). Germline values: CDR1 DFQATT, CDR2 SNEGSKA (reference sequence). Trimming stripped 6 bases from V and 6 bases from J, with 9 bases between. The CDR3 is 11 amino acids. The sequenced CDR3 bases are TGCAGTGCATTGGGGCCCAATGAG. This gives the protein CSALGPNE. The whole CDR3 protein is CSALGPNEQFF.

Worth noting for this clone: Read coverage stops 3 residues before the CDR3 terminus; the germline J gene supplies the remainder. The V call is TRBV2, the J call TRBJ1-2, with TRBD1 matching over 9 bases. Germline CDR1 reads SNHLY; CDR2 reads FYNNEI. CDR3 length equals 15 residues. The DNA read from the CDR3 is TGTGCCAGCAGTGCACGGACAGGGGCGCTTAATGAC. It codes for CASSARTGALND. The whole CDR3 protein is CASSARTGALNDYTF.